Presented here are 5 T cell receptor beta chains from one specimen sequenced in a study of T cell repertoires in cytomegalovirus infection. TCRdb redid the calling of the reads with MiXCR, one entry per CDR3 protein. The sample has a few hundred thousand distinct CDR3 sequences, approximately 17% seen once. Sequences were obtained from CD8+ T cells from PBMCs. These receptors came from a human donor in good health (CMV status not recorded). Some clones in this sample may be carry-over from other donors' samples.

The V call is TRBV10-3, the J call TRBJ2-6; D unresolved. Germline CDR1 ENHRY, CDR2 SYGVKD. V gave up 4 bases and J gave up 0 bases, with 10 bases separating them. This CDR3 has 16 amino acids. The CDR3 spells CAISGLPLSGANVLTF. The CDR3 DNA reads TGTGCCATCAGTGGGCTCCCCCTCTCTGGGGCCAACGTCCTGACTTTC.

The chain combines TRBV6-2 or TRBV6-3 with TRBJ1-5, with unresolved D. CDR1 is MNHEY, CDR2 SVGEGT, per germline. Trimming shortened V by 6 bases and J by 0 bases, and 12 bases separated the two germline ends. The CDR3 is 15 residues long. The CDR3 nucleotides read TGTGCCAGCAGATGGGCGGCGTATAGCAATCAGCCCCAGCATTTT. It yields the protein CASRWAAYSNQPQHF.

The chain links TRBV6-1 to TRBJ2-5; D ambiguous. Germline CDR1 MNHNS, CDR2 SASEGT. Trimming removed 1 base at V and 0 bases at J, with 9 bases between. This CDR3 has 15 amino acids. The CDR3 nucleotides are TGTGCCAGCAGTGAAGTTTCATCCTACCAAGAGACCCAGTACTTC. This encodes CASSEVSSYQETQYF.

V is TRBV29-1 and J is TRBJ2-2; no clear D gene. CDR1 is SQVTM and CDR2 is ANQGSEA in the germline V gene. The V and J ends lost 2 bases and 2 bases respectively, with 6 bases between them. There are 13 residues in the CDR3. CDR3 region: CSVEPQNTGELFF. CDR3 nucleotides: TGCAGCGTTGAACCCCAAAACACCGGGGAGCTGTTTTTT.

The DNA for the CDR3 is TGCGCCAGCAGCCAAGTGATCAGGGGGTACGAGCAGTACTTC. This translates into CASSQVIRGYEQYF. The rearrangement links TRBV4-1 to TRBJ2-7; 7 bases match TRBD1. The CDR3 sequence is 14 residues long. Germline V gene data show CDR1 as MGHRA and CDR2 as YSYEKL. V lost 1 base and J lost 4; bases outside the gene matches: 4.